These 2 T cell receptor beta chains were all obtained from the same sample, sequenced in a study of T-cell memory formation after mild COVID-19. TCRdb re-derived calls from the 5' RACE reads in MiXCR, one entry per CDR3 protein. The table has roughly 130,000 distinct CDR3 sequences, about 5.9% seen once. Material for sequencing was PBMCs or a T cell subset sorted from them (not recorded which). The receptors derive from an adult woman who had mild COVID-19 (a few samples of this study predate the infection). Cell type and time point are not known.

This clonotype showed up many times. V and J are TRBV4-1 and TRBJ1-5, with 8 positions matching TRBD1. This CDR3 spans 15 amino acids. The V segment lost 1 base and the J segment 6 bases; nucleotides outside the gene matches: 5. CDR1 and CDR2 (germline): MGHRA, YSYEKL. The CDR3: CASSQAGQGGQPQHF. The CDR3 DNA reads as TGCGCCAGCAGCCAAGCAGGACAGGGAGGTCAGCCCCAGCATTTT.

V gene TRBV24-1 combines with J gene TRBJ2-7, with 12 bases identical to TRBD1. In germline, CDR1 is KGHDR, CDR2 SFDVKD. This CDR3 has 16 residues. After removal of 2 bases from V and 6 bases from J, the junction contained 7 bases not matched to a gene. CDR3 residues: CATSDYSGTGGSEQYF. In DNA form, the CDR3 reads TGTGCCACCAGTGATTACTCCGGGACAGGGGGCTCCGAGCAGTACTTC.